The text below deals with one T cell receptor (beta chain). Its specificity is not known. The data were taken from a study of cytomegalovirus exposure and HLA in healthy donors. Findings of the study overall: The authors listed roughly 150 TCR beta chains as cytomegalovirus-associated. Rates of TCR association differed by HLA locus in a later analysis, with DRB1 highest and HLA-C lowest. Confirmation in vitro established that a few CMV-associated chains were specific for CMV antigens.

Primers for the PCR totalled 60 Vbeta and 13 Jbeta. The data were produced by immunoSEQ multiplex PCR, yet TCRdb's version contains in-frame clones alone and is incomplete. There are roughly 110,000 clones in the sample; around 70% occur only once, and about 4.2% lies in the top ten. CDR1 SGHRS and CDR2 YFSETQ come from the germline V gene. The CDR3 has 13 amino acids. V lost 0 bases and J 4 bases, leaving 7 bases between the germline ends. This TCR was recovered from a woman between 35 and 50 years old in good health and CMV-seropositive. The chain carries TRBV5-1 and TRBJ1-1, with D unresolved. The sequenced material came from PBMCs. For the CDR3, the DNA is TGCGCCAGCAGCTTGGATCCGGGCACTGAAGCTTTCTTT. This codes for CASSLDPGTEAFF.